This T cell receptor (beta chain) was identified during a study of neurological immune-mediated disorders. The CDR3 runs to 16 residues. Germline assignment: CDR1 SGHRS and CDR2 YFSETQ. V was clipped by 5 bases and J by 3 bases; unmatched bases: 11. TCRdb ran MiXCR on the 5' RACE reads and lists one entry per CDR3 protein. This table holds 39,000 or so distinct CDR3 sequences, roughly 2.5% found once. This clonotype was seen many times. Stored at -80 C, 2 million PBMCs were the source of the unsorted libraries. The receptor's source is a man aged 25 to 45 with multiple sclerosis. The sequencing input was PBMCs. This chain links TRBV5-1 with TRBJ2-1; 7 bases are a match to TRBD1. This chain's CDR3 is CASSITSGQSYNEQFF. CDR3 coding DNA: TGCGCCAGCAGTATTACCTCGGGACAGAGCTACAATGAGCAGTTCTTC.